The 24 T cell receptor beta chains listed next were all sequenced from one sample in a study of beta chain features in type 1 diabetes listed by TCRdb under 2018. To prepare the library, the immunoSEQ multiplex PCR assay was applied. The entire isolated RNA was reverse transcribed using the High Capacity cDNA Reverse Transcription Kit, and thus expressed TCRB transcripts were sequenced. In its TCRdb copy, this immuneACCESS table keeps in-frame sequences only and misses some clones. Where compared with another copy, unresolved V genes explain less than half of these, and the others have no known cause. Present in this sample are about 900,000 clones, roughly 17% of which were seen just once. Of the sample, 0.023% is held by the ten largest clones. The source material was naive CD4+ T cells from blood. The cell subset or site label for this specimen denotes: true naive CD4+ T cells. The source of these receptors is a woman between 18 and 30 years old in good health.

This clone turned up a few times. This chain joins TRBV5-6 and TRBJ2-4; TRBD1 matches 8 bases. CDR3 size: 15 residues. V lost 4 bases and J lost 0; bases outside the gene matches: 3. Germline-derived CDR1 and CDR2 are SGHDT and YYEEEE. The CDR3, as DNA: TGTGCCAGCAGCAAGACAGGGGTAGCCAAAAACATTCAGTACTTC. Protein sequence: CASSKTGVAKNIQYF.

This rearrangement joins TRBV5-1 to TRBJ2-3; either TRBD1 or TRBD2 may supply D (5 bases each). This CDR3 region has 14 residues. Germline values: CDR1 SGHRS, CDR2 YFSETQ. Trimming took off 6 bases at V and 0 bases at J, with 11 bases between the two ends. CDR3 coding DNA: TGCGCCAGCAATGGGGGATCAAGCACAGATACGCAGTATTTT. Protein sequence: CASNGGSSTDTQYF. Supplemented by reference TRBV5-1 and TRBJ2-3, the full variable domain reads KAGVTQTPRYLIKTRGQQVTLSCSPISGHRSVSWYQQTPGQGLQFLFEYFSETQRNKGNFPGRFSGRQFSNSRSEMNVSTLELGDSALYLCASNGGSSTDTQYFGPGTRLTVL.

This clone was detected many times. This chain joins TRBV7-9 and TRBJ2-1; the match to TRBD2 covers 9 bases. V lost 4 bases, J lost 6 bases, and 4 bases stayed unmatched. Germline CDR1 SEHNR, CDR2 FQNEAQ (reference sequence). The CDR3 is 14 amino acids. CDR3 DNA: TGTGCCAGCAGCTCTAGCGGGATCCGCAATGAGCAGTTCTTC. Translation gives CASSSSGIRNEQFF.

The genes are TRBV6-5 and TRBJ2-1, with D possibly TRBD2 on 6 matching bases. Deletions cut 7 bases from V and 7 bases from J, with 14 bases between. Germline loops: CDR1 MNHEY, CDR2 SVGAGI. The length of the CDR3 is 13 residues. This CDR3 is CASNRMSGNEQFF. The CDR3 DNA sequence: TGTGCCAGCAACCGGATGAGCGGGAATGAGCAGTTCTTC.

A few counts support this clone. V is TRBV2 and J is TRBJ2-2, with D possibly TRBD2 on 5 matching bases. CDR1 SNHLY and CDR2 FYNNEI come from the germline V gene. This CDR3 region has 12 residues. The ends were cut back, 7 bases at V and 4 bases at J, with 7 bases in the middle. CDR3 region: CASKDFTGELFF. The CDR3 DNA sequence: TGTGCCAGCAAGGACTTCACCGGGGAGCTGTTTTTT.

The chain employs TRBV9 and TRBJ2-4, with 8 nucleotides matching TRBD2. Germline CDR1 is SGDLS and CDR2 is YYNGEE. Unmatched junction bases numbered 3, after V lost 4 bases and J lost 3 bases. CDR3 length equals 14 residues. CDR3 in amino acids: CASSSRGGKNIQYF. The CDR3 nucleotides are TGTGCCAGCAGCTCACGGGGGGGCAAAAACATTCAGTACTTC.

This clone has more than one count but fewer than ten. The CDR3 here is CASCPYYGYTF. The CDR3 DNA reads TGTGCCAGCTGCCCGTACTATGGCTACACCTTC. This chain connects TRBV2 to TRBJ1-2, with no clear D. V shed 8 bases and J shed 3 bases, with 7 bases lying between them. CDR1 and CDR2 (germline): SNHLY, FYNNEI. The CDR3 sequence is 11 residues long.

Concerning this clone itself: Other DNA variants within this sample encode the same CDR3. V gene TRBV18 combines with J gene TRBJ2-5; D gene uncertain. Germline CDR1 reads KGHSH; CDR2 reads LQKENI. This CDR3 comprises 14 residues. The V gene lost 0 bases and the J gene lost 2 bases, with 7 bases spanning the gap. CDR3 region: CASSPPAQQETQYF. CDR3 nucleotide sequence: TGTGCCAGCTCACCACCGGCTCAGCAAGAGACCCAGTACTTC.

The chain carries TRBV5-8 and TRBJ1-2; D gene uncertain. This CDR3 is built from 13 residues. V was shortened by 1 base and J by 5 bases, with 9 bases between the two germline ends. Germline CDR1 SGHTS, CDR2 YDEGEE. Here the CDR3 reads CASSLLEWYGYTF. The CDR3 region has the DNA TGTGCCAGCAGCTTGTTAGAGTGGTATGGCTACACCTTC.

The chain carries TRBV2 and TRBJ1-1; D call uncertain. CDR1 and CDR2 (germline): SNHLY, FYNNEI. V was cut by 6 bases and J by 8 bases, with 10 bases left in between. CDR3 length: 11 amino acids. The CDR3 nucleotides are TGTGCCAGCAGAGTTCTGAAAGAAGCTTTCTTT. Translating gives CASRVLKEAFF.

There are a few counts of this clone. The chain employs TRBV7-9 and TRBJ2-3, with D uncertain. V shed 8 bases and J shed 4 bases, with 7 bases lying between them. The CDR3 totals 11 residues. Germline lookup yields CDR1 SEHNR and CDR2 FQNEAQ (reference sequence). In DNA form, the CDR3 reads TGTGCCAGCGGGAAGGCAGATACGCAGTATTTT. Protein sequence: CASGKADTQYF. The full variable domain, with the rest looked up from reference TRBV7-9 and TRBJ2-3, is DTGVSQNPRHKITKRGQNVTFRCDPISEHNRLYWYRQTLGQGPEFLTYFQNEAQLEKSRLLSDRFSAERPKGSFSTLEIQRTEQGDSAMYLCASGKADTQYFGPGTRLTVL.

Only a few counts were recorded for this clone. V usage is TRBV28 and J usage is TRBJ2-1; D perhaps matches TRBD2 (6 bases). CDR1 and CDR2 from the germline V gene are MDHEN and SYDVKM. This CDR3 contains 15 residues. V dropped 1 base and J dropped 3 bases, with 10 bases sitting between them. DNA of the CDR3: TGTGCCAGCAGTTTATTGGGGGGAGTCTACAATGAGCAGTTCTTC. This encodes CASSLLGGVYNEQFF.

This rearrangement joins TRBV23-1 to TRBJ2-7, with 7 positions matching TRBD2. TRBV23-1 is reported as an ORF; its role is uncertain. The length of the CDR3 is 16 residues. The V and J ends lost 0 bases and 1 base, in that order; junction bases with no gene match: 6. The CDR3 DNA follows: TGCGCCAGCAGTCAATCACTCGGGAGGCGTTCCTACGAGCAGTACTTC. It specifies CASSQSLGRRSYEQYF.

The sample holds a few counts of this clone. V and J are TRBV7-9 and TRBJ1-2, with 7 bases matching TRBD1. CDR3 length equals 14 residues. V dropped 5 bases and J dropped 4; count of bases not matched to a gene: 7. From germline, CDR1 is SEHNR and CDR2 FQNEAQ (reference sequence). The CDR3, as DNA: TGTGCCAGCAGCCGACAGGGAGCTAGCTATGGCTACACCTTC. Translating gives CASSRQGASYGYTF.

This rearrangement joins TRBV15 to TRBJ1-5; 10 nucleotides align to TRBD1. Germline CDR1 reads LNHNV; CDR2 reads YYDKDF (reference sequence). Germline trimming cut 5 bases from V and 6 bases from J; bases unmatched to any gene: 10. This CDR3 comprises 16 residues. The CDR3 protein is CATSGPGQGPGQPQHF. CDR3 DNA: TGTGCCACCAGCGGACCGGGACAGGGGCCCGGTCAGCCCCAGCATTTT.

This clone was seen more than once but under ten times. The gene calls are TRBV28 and TRBJ1-2; D is possibly TRBD1 (5 bases). The CDR3 is 15 residues long. V was pared by 4 bases and J by 2 bases, with 14 bases between. Germline assignment: CDR1 MDHEN and CDR2 SYDVKM. The CDR3 loop reads CASSSFDGTNYGYTF. CDR3 in DNA: TGTGCCAGCAGTTCCTTTGACGGGACGAACTATGGCTACACCTTC.

The V gene is TRBV20-1, the J gene TRBJ1-2; D call uncertain. From germline, CDR1 is DFQATT and CDR2 SNEGSKA (reference sequence). V shed 0 bases and J shed 4 bases, with 3 bases lying between them. The CDR3 totals 11 residues. The CDR3 reads CSARDLYGYTF. The CDR3 DNA sequence: TGCAGTGCTAGAGACCTCTATGGCTACACCTTC.

This clone was counted only a few times. The chain links TRBV7-8 to TRBJ2-2, with a possible D match to TRBD1 (5 bases). Trimming took off 4 bases at V and 6 bases at J, with 18 bases between the two ends. The germline V gene has CDR1 SGHVS and CDR2 FQNEAQ. This CDR3 has 16 amino acids. CDR3 sequence: CASSSSPREVAGELFF. The CDR3 nucleotides are TGTGCCAGCAGCTCATCTCCCAGGGAAGTAGCCGGGGAGCTGTTTTTT.

This clone was found a few times. The rearrangement links TRBV18 to TRBJ2-2, with TRBD1 matching 7 bases. The CDR3 is 14 residues long. CDR1 is KGHSH and CDR2 is LQKENI in the germline V gene. The J segment lost 5 bases and the V segment lost 4 bases, leaving 4 bases of the junction unmatched. The CDR3 nucleotides are TGTGCCAGCTCACAGACAGGGCGTACCGGGGAGCTGTTTTTT. This codes for CASSQTGRTGELFF.

This chain joins TRBV5-1 and TRBJ1-1; TRBD1 matches 7 bases. Trimming removed 4 bases from V and 0 bases from J; junction bases left unmatched: 0. Germline V gene sequence: CDR1 SGHRS, CDR2 YFSETQ. CDR3 length: 13 residues. Here the CDR3 DNA reads TGCGCCAGCAGCGGGACAGTGAACACTGAAGCTTTCTTT. This sequence encodes CASSGTVNTEAFF.

Note on this clone: Other DNA sequences in this sample translate to the same CDR3. V and J are TRBV27 and TRBJ2-7; TRBD2 might be the D (6 bases). CDR3 length equals 15 residues. Germline V gives CDR1 MNHEY, CDR2 SMNVEV (reference sequence). Trimming cost V 0 bases and J 0 bases, with 9 bases left between them. CDR3 nucleotides: TGTGCCAGCAGTTTATCAGGGACTGGCTCCTACGAGCAGTACTTC. This codes for CASSLSGTGSYEQYF.

V and J are TRBV5-1 and TRBJ2-2; 9 bases are a match to TRBD1. The CDR3 is made up of 16 amino acids. Germline trimming cut 3 bases from V and 2 bases from J; bases unmatched to any gene: 5. Germline V lookup: CDR1 SGHRS, CDR2 YFSETQ. The DNA for the CDR3 is TGCGCCAGCAGCTCGGACAGGGGTATTAACACCGGGGAGCTGTTTTTT. As protein: CASSSDRGINTGELFF.

A few counts support this clone. V is TRBV6-5 and J is TRBJ1-2; possible D gene TRBD1, 5 bases. The CDR3 has 13 residues. Per germline, CDR1 MNHEY and CDR2 SVGAGI. The V gene lost 5 bases and the J gene lost 8 bases, with 15 bases spanning the gap. CDR3 region: CASSQGLGDGYTF. In DNA, the CDR3 is TGTGCCAGCAGTCAAGGGTTGGGGGACGGCTACACCTTC.

This clone was seen only a few times. The chain has TRBV6-6 and TRBJ2-6; perhaps TRBD1 as D (5 bases). The CDR3 is made up of 15 amino acids. V lost 5 bases, J lost 0 bases, and 8 bases lay in between. Germline V CDR1 and CDR2: MNHNY, SVGAGI (reference sequence). CDR3 region: CASSKGHSGANVLTF. The CDR3 DNA sequence: TGTGCCAGCAGTAAAGGACACTCTGGGGCCAACGTCCTGACTTTC.